This passage covers 16 T cell receptor beta chains from one sample sequenced in a study of blood T cell repertoires in COVID-19. Generated by immunoSEQ multiplex PCR, the TCRdb table keeps only in-frame clones and is missing some. Of under 55,000 clones in the sample, 79% were seen once. Sequenced input: peripheral blood. These receptors all come from an older man with acute or convalescent COVID-19.

The chain employs TRBV28 and TRBJ1-1; the D gene is possibly TRBD1 (5 bases). V lost 3 bases to trimming and J lost 6 bases, with 20 bases between them. This CDR3 has 16 amino acids. Germline CDR1 MDHEN, CDR2 SYDVKM. The CDR3 reads CASSFGGRRGGAEAFF. The CDR3 nucleotides read TGTGCCAGCAGTTTCGGGGGACGGAGGGGCGGTGCTGAAGCTTTCTTT. The full variable domain, rest sourced from reference TRBV28 and TRBJ1-1, is DVKVTQSSRYLVKRTGEKVFLECVQDMDHENMFWYRQDPGLGLRLIYFSYDVKMKEKGDIPEGYSVSREKKERFSLILESASTNQTSMYLCASSFGGRRGGAEAFFGQGTRLTVV.

The chain combines TRBV4-1 with TRBJ2-2; D is possibly TRBD1 (6 bases). Trimming took off 2 bases at V and 6 bases at J, with 7 bases between the two ends. The germline V gene encodes CDR1 MGHRA and CDR2 YSYEKL. The CDR3 consists of 13 residues. As DNA, the CDR3 is TGCGCCAGCAGCCAACAGGGGTCCGGGGAGCTGTTTTTT. This encodes CASSQQGSGELFF.

The chain employs TRBV18 and TRBJ1-1; D is perhaps TRBD1 (5 bases). The CDR3 runs 13 residues. Trimming cost V 5 bases and J 5 bases, with 12 bases left between them. Germline V gives CDR1 KGHSH, CDR2 LQKENI. CDR3 protein: CASSSSQGTEAFF. The CDR3 nucleotides read TGTGCCAGCTCATCGTCTCAGGGAACTGAAGCTTTCTTT.

This clone is a singleton in its sample. This chain joins TRBV6-2 or TRBV6-3 and TRBJ1-1, with a tentative D call TRBD1 (5 bases). The CDR3 is 14 amino acids. Germline V gene sequence: CDR1 MNHEY, CDR2 SVGEGT. The V and J ends lost 4 bases and 4 bases respectively, with 13 bases between them. CDR3 amino acids: CASSSFQRGTEAFF. The CDR3, as DNA: TGTGCCAGCAGTTCCTTTCAAAGGGGCACTGAAGCTTTCTTT.

As DNA, the CDR3 is TGTGCCAGCAGCCAAAGCCGGGACAGGAACTACAATGAGCAGTTCTTC. This gives the protein CASSQSRDRNYNEQFF. The genes are TRBV7-8 and TRBJ2-1, with TRBD1 matching over 8 bases. The V gene end was trimmed by 5 bases and the J gene end by 3 bases; junction bases not matched to a gene: 9. The CDR3 extends over 16 amino acids. Germline CDR1 and CDR2: SGHVS and FQNEAQ.

The chain joins TRBV2 to TRBJ1-5; TRBD1 might be the D (5 bases). Between the trimmed V and J ends, which lost 5 bases and 7 bases, there was a span of 9 bases. This CDR3 comprises 12 residues. Germline values: CDR1 SNHLY, CDR2 FYNNEI. The CDR3 spells CASSPREQPQHF. The CDR3 bases are TGTGCCAGCAGTCCCAGGGAACAGCCCCAGCATTTT.

This chain joins TRBV7-8 and TRBJ2-3; TRBD2 is a possible D gene (6 bases). The ends were cut back, 2 bases at V and 3 bases at J, with 15 bases in the middle. Germline V CDR1 and CDR2: SGHVS, FQNEAQ. The CDR3 has 16 amino acids. CDR3 in amino acids: CASSLNGGINTDTQYF. Here the CDR3 DNA reads TGTGCCAGCAGCTTAAACGGGGGAATTAATACAGATACGCAGTATTTT.

V is TRBV7-8 and J is TRBJ2-2; 10 bases align to TRBD2. The trim removed 3 bases at V and 5 bases at J, leaving 3 bases unmatched. From germline, CDR1 is SGHVS and CDR2 FQNEAQ. The CDR3 spans 15 residues. Here the CDR3 reads CASSFLAGVTGELFF. CDR3 coding DNA: TGTGCCAGCAGCTTTCTAGCGGGGGTTACCGGGGAGCTGTTTTTT.

The chain links TRBV15 to TRBJ2-5; tentatively, D is TRBD1 (7 bases). The length of the CDR3 is 16 residues. Trimming took off 5 bases at V and 1 base at J, with 17 bases between the two ends. CDR1 and CDR2 from the germline V gene are LNHNV and YYDKDF (reference sequence). CDR3 loop: CATSGGFDRAQETQYF. CDR3 sequence (DNA): TGTGCCACCAGCGGGGGGTTCGACAGGGCCCAAGAGACCCAGTACTTC.

The gene calls are TRBV19 and TRBJ2-7; 9 bases align to TRBD1. Germline V gene sequence: CDR1 LNHDA, CDR2 SQIVND (reference sequence). Unmatched junction bases numbered 8, after V lost 5 bases and J lost 3 bases. This CDR3 is built from 15 residues. In DNA, the CDR3 is TGTGCCAGTAGTCCCAGACAGGGGGTAGACTACGAGCAGTACTTC. Its protein is CASSPRQGVDYEQYF.

The rearrangement links TRBV21-1 to TRBJ2-1; TRBD2, the D gene given by the table, was not confirmed from the DNA. TRBV21-1 is reported as a pseudogene. CDR3 length: 14 residues. The CDR3 sequence: CASSKGQRQNEQFF. The CDR3, as DNA: TGTGCCAGCAGCAAAGGGCAGCGGCAAAATGAGCAGTTCTTC.

The genes are TRBV2 and TRBJ2-7, with D possibly matching TRBD1 (6 bases). Germline CDR1 SNHLY, CDR2 FYNNEI. V shed 6 bases and J shed 0 bases, with 12 bases lying between them. CDR3 length: 14 amino acids. CDR3 amino acids: CASRNRESSYEQYF. For the CDR3, the DNA is TGTGCCAGCAGGAACAGGGAGAGCTCCTACGAGCAGTACTTC. Combining the CDR3 with reference TRBV2 and TRBJ2-7 gives the whole variable domain EPEVTQTPSHQVTQMGQEVILRCVPISNHLYFYWYRQILGQKVEFLVSFYNNEISEKSEIFDDQFSVERPDGSNFTLKIRSTKLEDSAMYFCASRNRESSYEQYFGPGTRLTVT.

The chain employs TRBV15 and TRBJ2-3, with 11 bases identical to TRBD2. Germline V gene data show CDR1 as LNHNV and CDR2 as YYDKDF (reference sequence). V shed 2 bases, J shed 1 base, and the junction held 2 bases outside the gene matches. There are 16 residues in the CDR3. The CDR3 spells CATSRQLAGGTDTQYF. The DNA for the CDR3 is TGTGCCACCAGCAGACAACTAGCGGGAGGCACAGATACGCAGTATTTT.

This rearrangement joins TRBV18 to TRBJ2-1; D unclear. This CDR3 comprises 13 residues. Deletions cut 4 bases from V and 7 bases from J, with 11 bases between. Germline values: CDR1 KGHSH, CDR2 LQKENI. The CDR3 is CASSLTQSNEQFF. CDR3 bases: TGTGCCAGCTCACTAACACAGAGTAATGAGCAGTTCTTC.

The CDR3 sequence: CARLGGTGKEGANVLTF. CDR3 coding DNA: TGTGCCCGATTGGGTGGTACCGGGAAGGAAGGGGCCAACGTCCTGACTTTC. The chain couples TRBV30 to TRBJ2-6; a weak D match, TRBD2 (5 bases). The CDR3 contains 17 residues. Germline CDR1 and CDR2: GTSNPN and SVGIG (reference sequence). Trimming took off 8 bases at V and 4 bases at J, with 24 bases between the two ends.

This clone was detected only a few times. The rearrangement links TRBV4-2 to TRBJ2-3; no firm D call. Trimming removed 2 bases at V and 7 bases at J, with 10 bases between. The germline gives CDR1 LGHNA, CDR2 YNFKEQ. The CDR3 is 13 amino acids. The CDR3 nucleotides read TGTGCCAGCAGCCAACCGGGTTCCAATACGCAGTATTTT. Residues: CASSQPGSNTQYF.